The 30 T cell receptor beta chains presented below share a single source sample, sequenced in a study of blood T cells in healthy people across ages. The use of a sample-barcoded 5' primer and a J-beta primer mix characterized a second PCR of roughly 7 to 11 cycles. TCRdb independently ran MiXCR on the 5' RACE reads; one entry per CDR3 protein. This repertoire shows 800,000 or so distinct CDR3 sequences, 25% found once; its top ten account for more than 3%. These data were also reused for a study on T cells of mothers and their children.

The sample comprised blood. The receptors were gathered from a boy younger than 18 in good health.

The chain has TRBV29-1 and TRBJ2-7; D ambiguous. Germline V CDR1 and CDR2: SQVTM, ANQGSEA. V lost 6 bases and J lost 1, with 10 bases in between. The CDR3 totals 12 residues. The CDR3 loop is CSVTVRSYEQYF. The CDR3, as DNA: TGCAGCGTCACAGTTAGATCCTACGAGCAGTACTTC.

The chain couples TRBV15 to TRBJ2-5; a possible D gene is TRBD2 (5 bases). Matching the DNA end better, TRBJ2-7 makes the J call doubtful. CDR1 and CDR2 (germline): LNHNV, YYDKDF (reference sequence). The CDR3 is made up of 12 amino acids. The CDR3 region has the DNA TGTGCCACCAGCATCACTCGGGGCGAGCAGTACTTC. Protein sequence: CATSITRGEQYF.

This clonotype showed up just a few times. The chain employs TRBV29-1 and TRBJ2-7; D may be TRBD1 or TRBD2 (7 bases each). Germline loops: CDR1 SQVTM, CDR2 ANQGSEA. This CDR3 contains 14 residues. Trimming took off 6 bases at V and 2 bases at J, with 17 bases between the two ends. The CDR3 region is CSVQGGTPTYEQYF. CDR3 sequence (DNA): TGCAGCGTCCAGGGGGGGACCCCAACCTACGAGCAGTACTTC.

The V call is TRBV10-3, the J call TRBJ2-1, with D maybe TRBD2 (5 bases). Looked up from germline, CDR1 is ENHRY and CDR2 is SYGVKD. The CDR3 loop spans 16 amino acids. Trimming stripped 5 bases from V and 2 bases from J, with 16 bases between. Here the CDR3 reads CAISPLGETAYNEQFF. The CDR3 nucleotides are TGTGCCATCAGTCCCCTCGGGGAAACGGCCTACAATGAGCAGTTCTTC.

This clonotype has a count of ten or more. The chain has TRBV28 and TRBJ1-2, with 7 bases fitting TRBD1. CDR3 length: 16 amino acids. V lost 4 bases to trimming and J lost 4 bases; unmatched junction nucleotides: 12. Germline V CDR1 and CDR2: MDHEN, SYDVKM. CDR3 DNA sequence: TGTGCCAGCAGTTCAAACCGGGACAGCTATATCTATGGCTACACCTTC. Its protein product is CASSSNRDSYIYGYTF.

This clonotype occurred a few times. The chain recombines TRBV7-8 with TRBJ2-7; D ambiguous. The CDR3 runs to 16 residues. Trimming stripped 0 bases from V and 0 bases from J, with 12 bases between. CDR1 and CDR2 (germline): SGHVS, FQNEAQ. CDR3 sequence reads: CASSLATVRSSYEQYF. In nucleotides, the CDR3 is TGTGCCAGCAGCTTAGCTACGGTCCGGAGCTCCTACGAGCAGTACTTC.

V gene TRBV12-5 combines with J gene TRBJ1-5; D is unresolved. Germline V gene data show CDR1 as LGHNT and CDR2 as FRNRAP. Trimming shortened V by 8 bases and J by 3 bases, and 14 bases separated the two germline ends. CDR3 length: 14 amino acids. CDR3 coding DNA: TGTGCTAGTCTTGACGGAGCTTACAATCAGCCCCAGCATTTT. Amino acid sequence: CASLDGAYNQPQHF.

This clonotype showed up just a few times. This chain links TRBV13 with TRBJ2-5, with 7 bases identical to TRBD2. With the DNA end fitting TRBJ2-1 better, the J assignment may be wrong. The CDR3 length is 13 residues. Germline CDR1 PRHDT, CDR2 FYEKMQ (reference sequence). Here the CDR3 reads CASSSPGGDEQFF. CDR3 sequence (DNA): TGTGCCAGCAGCTCGCCGGGAGGCGATGAGCAGTTCTTC.

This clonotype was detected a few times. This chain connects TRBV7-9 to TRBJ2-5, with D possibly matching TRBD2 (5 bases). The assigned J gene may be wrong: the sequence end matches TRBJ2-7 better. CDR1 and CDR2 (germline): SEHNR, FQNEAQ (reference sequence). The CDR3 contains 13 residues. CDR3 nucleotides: TGTGCCAGCAGCTTATATGTGGGAGACGAGCAGTACTTC. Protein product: CASSLYVGDEQYF.

CDR3: CASSFHMSSYNEQFF. The DNA for the CDR3 is TGTGCCAGCAGCTTTCACATGAGCTCCTACAATGAGCAGTTCTTC. The V call is TRBV7-9, the J call TRBJ2-1; D is unresolved. Germline CDR1 and CDR2: SEHNR and FQNEAQ (reference sequence). The V end lost 3 bases, the J end lost 0 bases, and 9 bases lay between the germline ends. The CDR3 has 15 residues.

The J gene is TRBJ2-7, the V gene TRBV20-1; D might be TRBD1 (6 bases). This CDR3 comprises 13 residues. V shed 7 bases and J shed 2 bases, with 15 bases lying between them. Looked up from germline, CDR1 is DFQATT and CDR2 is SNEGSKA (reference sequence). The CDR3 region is CSVLDRRPYEQYF. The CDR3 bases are TGCAGTGTTCTAGACAGGCGTCCCTACGAGCAGTACTTC.

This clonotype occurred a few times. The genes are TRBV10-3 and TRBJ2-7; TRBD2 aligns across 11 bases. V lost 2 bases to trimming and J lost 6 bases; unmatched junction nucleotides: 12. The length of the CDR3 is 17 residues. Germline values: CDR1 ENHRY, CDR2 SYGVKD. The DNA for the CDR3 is TGTGCCATCAGTGAGAGGCTAGCGGGGGGCTCCCACGGCGAGCAGTACTTC. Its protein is CAISERLAGGSHGEQYF.

The CDR3 spells CASSRRRGVQETQYF. CDR3 bases: TGTGCCAGCAGCAGACGGCGGGGGGTCCAAGAGACCCAGTACTTC. This sequence joins TRBV3-1 and TRBJ2-5; the match to TRBD2 covers 8 bases. Germline CDR1 reads LGHDT; CDR2 reads YNNKEL (reference sequence). The CDR3 is 15 residues long. V trimming: 5 bases; J trimming: 1 base; junction bases outside the gene matches: 6.

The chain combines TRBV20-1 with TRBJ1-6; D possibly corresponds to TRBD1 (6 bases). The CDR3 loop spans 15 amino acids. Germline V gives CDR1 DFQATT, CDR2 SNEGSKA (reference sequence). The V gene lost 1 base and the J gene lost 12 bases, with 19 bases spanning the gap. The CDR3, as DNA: TGCAGTGCTAGAGCGGGGGTCAGGGGCCGGCAACCCCTCCACTTT. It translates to CSARAGVRGRQPLHF.

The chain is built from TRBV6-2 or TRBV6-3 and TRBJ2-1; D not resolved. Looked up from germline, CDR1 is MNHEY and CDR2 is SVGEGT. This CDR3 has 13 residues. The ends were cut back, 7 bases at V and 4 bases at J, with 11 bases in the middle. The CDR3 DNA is TGTGCCAGCAATCTGGACGCGTACAATGAGCAGTTCTTC. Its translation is CASNLDAYNEQFF.

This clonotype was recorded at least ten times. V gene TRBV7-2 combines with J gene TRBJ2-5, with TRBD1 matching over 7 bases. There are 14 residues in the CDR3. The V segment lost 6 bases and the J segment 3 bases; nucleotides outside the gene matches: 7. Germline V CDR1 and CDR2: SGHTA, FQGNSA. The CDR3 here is CASRRRQGEETQYF. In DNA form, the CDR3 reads TGTGCCAGCAGACGGCGACAGGGTGAAGAGACCCAGTACTTC. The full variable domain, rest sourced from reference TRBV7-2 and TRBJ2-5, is GAGVSQSPSNKVTEKGKDVELRCDPISGHTALYWYRQSLGQGLEFLIYFQGNSAPDKSGLPSDRFSAERTGGSVSTLTIQRTQQEDSAVYLCASRRRQGEETQYFGPGTRLLVL.

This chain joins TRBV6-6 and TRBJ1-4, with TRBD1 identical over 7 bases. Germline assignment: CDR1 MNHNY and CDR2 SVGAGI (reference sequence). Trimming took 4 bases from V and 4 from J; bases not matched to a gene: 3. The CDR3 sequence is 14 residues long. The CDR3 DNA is TGTGCCAGCAGTTGGGGGACAGATAATGAAAAACTGTTTTTT. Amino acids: CASSWGTDNEKLFF.

The CDR3 loop reads CSVESLDGYTF. CDR3 DNA sequence: TGCAGCGTTGAATCTCTGGATGGCTACACCTTC. The gene calls are TRBV29-1 and TRBJ1-2; D gene unclear. The CDR3 loop spans 11 amino acids. CDR1 and CDR2 (germline): SQVTM, ANQGSEA. V lost 2 bases, J lost 6 bases, and 7 bases lay in between. Supplemented by reference TRBV29-1 and TRBJ1-2, the full variable domain reads SAVISQKPSRDICQRGTSLTIQCQVDSQVTMMFWYRQQPGQSLTLIATANQGSEATYESGFVIDKFPISRPNLTFSTLTVSNMSPEDSSIYLCSVESLDGYTFGSGTRLTVV.

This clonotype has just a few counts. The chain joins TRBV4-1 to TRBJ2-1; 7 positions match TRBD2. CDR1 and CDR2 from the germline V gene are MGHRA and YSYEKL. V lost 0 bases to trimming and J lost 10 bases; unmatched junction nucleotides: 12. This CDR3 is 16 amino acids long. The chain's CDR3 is CASSQDMASGGVEQFF. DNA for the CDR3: TGCGCCAGCAGCCAAGATATGGCTAGCGGAGGGGTCGAGCAGTTCTTC.

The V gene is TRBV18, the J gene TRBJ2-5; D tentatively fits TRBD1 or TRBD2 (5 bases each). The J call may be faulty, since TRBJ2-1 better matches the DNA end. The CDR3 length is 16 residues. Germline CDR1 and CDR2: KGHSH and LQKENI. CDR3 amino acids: CASSPTGTQTYNEQFF. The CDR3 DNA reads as TGTGCCAGCTCACCGACCGGGACGCAGACCTACAATGAGCAGTTCTTC.

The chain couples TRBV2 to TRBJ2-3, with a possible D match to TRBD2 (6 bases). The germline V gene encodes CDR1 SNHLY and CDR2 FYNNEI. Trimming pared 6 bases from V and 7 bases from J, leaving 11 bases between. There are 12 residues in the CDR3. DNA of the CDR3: TGTGCCAGCAGCCCGGGGGACCATACGCAGTATTTT. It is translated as CASSPGDHTQYF.

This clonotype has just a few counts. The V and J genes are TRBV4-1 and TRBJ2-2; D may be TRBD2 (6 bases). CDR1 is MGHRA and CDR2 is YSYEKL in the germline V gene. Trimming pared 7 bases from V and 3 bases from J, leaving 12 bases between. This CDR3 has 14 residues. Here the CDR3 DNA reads TGCGCCAGCAACCGCGGGACTGACACCGGGGAGCTGTTTTTT. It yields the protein CASNRGTDTGELFF.

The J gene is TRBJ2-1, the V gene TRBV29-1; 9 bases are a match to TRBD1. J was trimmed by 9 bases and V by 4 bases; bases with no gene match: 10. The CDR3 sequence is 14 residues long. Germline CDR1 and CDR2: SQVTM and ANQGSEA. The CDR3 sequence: CSVAGQGSNSEQFF. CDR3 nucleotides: TGCAGCGTTGCAGGACAGGGGTCGAACAGTGAGCAGTTCTTC.

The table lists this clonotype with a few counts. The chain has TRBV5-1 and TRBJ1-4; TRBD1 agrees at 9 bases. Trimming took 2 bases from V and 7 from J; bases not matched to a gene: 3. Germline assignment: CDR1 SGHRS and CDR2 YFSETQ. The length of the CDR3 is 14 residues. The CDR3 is CASSFRTGVEKLFF. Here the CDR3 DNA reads TGCGCCAGCAGCTTTCGGACAGGGGTTGAAAAACTGTTTTTT.

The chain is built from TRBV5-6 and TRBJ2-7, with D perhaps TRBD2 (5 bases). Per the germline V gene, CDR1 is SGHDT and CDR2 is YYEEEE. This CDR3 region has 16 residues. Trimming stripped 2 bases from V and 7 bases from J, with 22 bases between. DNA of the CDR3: TGTGCCAGCAGCTTCGGTACAGAGGACTTCCAAGGGGAGCAGTACTTC. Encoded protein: CASSFGTEDFQGEQYF. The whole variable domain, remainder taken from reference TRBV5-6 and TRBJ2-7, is DAGVTQSPTHLIKTRGQQVTLRCSPKSGHDTVSWYQQALGQGPQFIFQYYEEEERQRGNFPDRFSGHQFPNYSSELNVNALLLGDSALYLCASSFGTEDFQGEQYFGPGTRLTVT.

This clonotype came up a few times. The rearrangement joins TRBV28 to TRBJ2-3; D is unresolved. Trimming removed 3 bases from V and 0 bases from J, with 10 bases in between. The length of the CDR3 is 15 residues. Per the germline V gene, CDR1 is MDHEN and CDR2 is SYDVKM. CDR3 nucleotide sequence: TGTGCCAGCAGTTTTACCAGTACTAGCACAGATACGCAGTATTTT. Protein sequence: CASSFTSTSTDTQYF.

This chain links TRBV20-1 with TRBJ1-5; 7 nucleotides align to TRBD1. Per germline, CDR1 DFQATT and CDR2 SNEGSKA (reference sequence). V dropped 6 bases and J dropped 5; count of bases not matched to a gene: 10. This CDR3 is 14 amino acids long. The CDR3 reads CSALRGGKDQPQHF. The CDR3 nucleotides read TGCAGTGCCCTGCGAGGGGGCAAGGATCAGCCCCAGCATTTT.

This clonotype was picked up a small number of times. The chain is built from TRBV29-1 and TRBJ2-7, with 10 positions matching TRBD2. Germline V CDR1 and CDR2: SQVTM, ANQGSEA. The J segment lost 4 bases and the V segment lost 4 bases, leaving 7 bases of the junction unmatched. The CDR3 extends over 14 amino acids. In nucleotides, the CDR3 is TGCAGCGTTGGGACTAGCGGCAGTTATTACGAGCAGTACTTC. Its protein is CSVGTSGSYYEQYF.

CDR3 sequence reads: CASSSGLFPYEQYV. The DNA for the CDR3 is TGTGCCAGCAGCTCCGGATTATTCCCCTACGAGCAGTACGTC. The chain recombines TRBV7-2 with TRBJ2-7; D unresolved. The V end lost 4 bases, the J end lost 2 bases, and 12 bases lay between the germline ends. The CDR3 is 14 residues long. CDR1 and CDR2 from the germline V gene are SGHTA and FQGNSA.

Here the CDR3 DNA reads TGCAGTGCAACAAAAGGTTCTTCCGTATCCAATCAGCCCCAGCATTTT. Translation gives CSATKGSSVSNQPQHF. The chain has TRBV20-1 and TRBJ1-5, with D unclear. Germline V gene sequence: CDR1 DFQATT, CDR2 SNEGSKA (reference sequence). Trimming took 6 bases from V and 3 from J, leaving 21 bases between them. The CDR3 has 16 residues.